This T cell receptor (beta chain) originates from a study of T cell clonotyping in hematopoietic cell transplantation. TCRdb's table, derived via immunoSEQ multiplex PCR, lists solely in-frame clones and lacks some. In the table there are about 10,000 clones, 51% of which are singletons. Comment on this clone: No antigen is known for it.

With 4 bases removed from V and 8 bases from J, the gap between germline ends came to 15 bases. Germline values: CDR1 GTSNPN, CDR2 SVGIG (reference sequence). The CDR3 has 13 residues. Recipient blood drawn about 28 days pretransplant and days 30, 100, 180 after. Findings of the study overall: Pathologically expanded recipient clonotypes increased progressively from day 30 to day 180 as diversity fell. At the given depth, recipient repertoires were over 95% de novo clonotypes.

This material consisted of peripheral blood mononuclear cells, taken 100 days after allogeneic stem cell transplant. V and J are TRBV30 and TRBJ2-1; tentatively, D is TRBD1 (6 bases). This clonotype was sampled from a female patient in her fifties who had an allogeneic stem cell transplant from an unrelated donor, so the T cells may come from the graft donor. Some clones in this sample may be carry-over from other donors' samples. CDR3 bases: TGTGCCTGGAAGAACAGGGCCTTTCATGAGCAGTTCTTC. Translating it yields CAWKNRAFHEQFF. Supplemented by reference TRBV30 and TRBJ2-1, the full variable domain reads SQTIHQWPATLVQPVGSPLSLECTVEGTSNPNLYWYRQAAGRGLQLLFYSVGIGQISSEVPQNLSASRPQDRQFILSSKKLLLSDSGFYLCAWKNRAFHEQFFGPGTRLTVL.